This T cell receptor beta chain comes out of a study of spatial heterogeneity in lung cancer. Germline V gives CDR1 SGHNT, CDR2 YYREEE (reference sequence). The CDR3 is 17 amino acids. The V and J ends lost 9 bases and 0 bases respectively, with 21 bases between them. Time point indicated: sample taken at primary tumor resection. Whole RNA came from tumor, nontumor lung or frozen PBMC and was sequenced without being sorted. One entry per CDR3 protein results from TCRdb running MiXCR on the 5' RACE reads. The top ten hold about 7% of the sample, which has more than 85,000 distinct CDR3 sequences, approximately 8.2% seen once.

The receptor was isolated from a male donor with early-stage non-small cell lung cancer. The material sequenced was PBMCs, taken at surgery. The genes are TRBV5-4 and TRBJ2-2; D perhaps matches TRBD2 (6 bases). The CDR3 region has the DNA TGTGCCACCTCAAGGGATTCTACGGGAGCGAACACCGGGGAGCTGTTTTTT. This codes for CATSRDSTGANTGELFF.